These T cell receptor beta chains were read from a single sample in a study of blood T cell repertoires in COVID-19. TCRdb's copy holds only in-frame clones and misses some; the assay was immunoSEQ multiplex PCR. In the table there are about 300,000 clones, roughly nine tenths of which are singletons. Sequencing was done on a sample of PBMCs or T cells enriched from blood (not recorded which). The receptors derive from a woman aged 18-29 years who had recovered from COVID-19. The CDR3 runs from the conserved cysteine through the conserved F or W. Each record gives: V gene, D gene, clone size, J gene, CDR3 DNA, CDR3 protein. A D gene is named only where the DNA matches it firmly. Some rows mark clone size as missing; the rest say once, few, many or name a class of expanded clone.

>TRBV19|-|-|TRBJ2-7
TGTGCCAGTAGTATAGATTTCGAGGCCCGACGGTGGGAGCAGTACTTC
CASSIDFEARRWEQYF
>TRBV7-2|TRBD1|-|TRBJ2-7
TGTGCCAGCAGCAGGACAGGGGGACCCTCCTACGAGCAGTACTTC
CASSRTGGPSYEQYF
>TRBV19|-|-|TRBJ1-2
TGTGCCAGTAGTACGAACGCCCAGGGAACCCTTAACTATGGCTACACCTTC
CASSTNAQGTLNYGYTF
>TRBV10-3|TRBD1|-|TRBJ2-5
TGTGCCATCAGTGCCGTCATAGACAGGGGAGGAGAGACCCAGTACTTC
CAISAVIDRGGETQYF
>TRBV6-5|TRBD2|-|TRBJ2-7
TGTGCCAGCACAAGGGGGGCTAGCGGGAGTAACGAGCAGTACTTC
CASTRGASGSNEQYF
>TRBV7-3|TRBD1|-|TRBJ1-3
TGTGCCAGCAGCTTAATGGGGACAGGGTACGGAAACACCATATATTTT
CASSLMGTGYGNTIYF
>TRBV7-2|-|-|TRBJ1-1
TGTGCCAGCAGCTTAGTCGGGGGTTTGACTGAAGCTTTCTTT
CASSLVGGLTEAFF
>TRBV27|-|-|TRBJ1-6
TGTGCCAGCAACCGGGGGGATATAAGTTCACCCCTCCACTTT
CASNRGDISSPLHF
>TRBV19|-|-|TRBJ1-2
TGTGCCAGTAGTATAGGACCCAGGGGTTATGGCTACACCTTC
CASSIGPRGYGYTF
>TRBV27|-|-|TRBJ2-2
TGTGCCAGCAGTTTCAACAGGGAAAACACCGGGGAGCTGTTTTTT
CASSFNRENTGELFF
>TRBV9|-|-|TRBJ2-2
TGTGCCAGCAGCGTTCACAGGGCTACGAACACCGGGGAGCTGTTTTTT
CASSVHRATNTGELFF
>TRBV28|-|once|TRBJ1-2
TGTGCCAGCAGTTTATGGTCAGGGTTGGCCTATGGCTACACCTTC
CASSLWSGLAYGYTF
>TRBV12-5|TRBD1|-|TRBJ2-5
TGTGCTAGTGGTTCGGGGGGACAGGGGATATACGAGACCCAGTACTTC
CASGSGGQGIYETQYF
>TRBV19|TRBD2|few|TRBJ2-1
TGTGCCAGTAGTATGGGACTTAGCGGGAGTGGAACTCAAAGCTCCTACAATGAGCAGTTCTTC
CASSMGLSGSGTQSSYNEQFF
>TRBV19|-|-|TRBJ1-2
TGTGCCAGTAGTGATCCTTCAGGAGGTCCTTATGGCTACACCTTC
CASSDPSGGPYGYTF
>TRBV2|-|-|TRBJ2-1
TGTGCCAGCAGTGCTTTGTACAATGAGCAGTTCTTC
CASSALYNEQFF
>TRBV9|TRBD2|-|TRBJ2-3
TGTGCCAGCAGCGTAGCCAGCGGGGGAGACACAGATACGCAGTATTTT
CASSVASGGDTDTQYF
>TRBV11-2|TRBD2|-|TRBJ2-1
TGTGCCAGCAGCTTAGCACTAGCGGGAGGCTATGAGCAGTTCTTC
CASSLALAGGYEQFF
>TRBV3-1/TRBV3-2|-|-|TRBJ2-2
TGTGCCAGCAGCCTAGCAGATACCGGGGAGCTGTTTTTT
CASSLADTGELFF